Listed here are 30 T cell receptor beta chains from one sample, sequenced in a study of cytomegalovirus exposure and HLA in healthy donors. Researchers ran the PCR with 60 Vbeta and 13 Jbeta primers. The method was immunoSEQ multiplex PCR; TCRdb's version includes in-frame clones alone and lacks a portion of them. The table records over 150,000 clones, roughly 78% of them present only once. Sequences were obtained from PBMCs. The receptors come from a woman aged 45-65 years in good health and CMV-seropositive.

This clone was picked up a small number of times. The chain has TRBV14 and TRBJ2-7; no clear D gene. Trimming removed 4 bases from V and 4 bases from J, with 5 bases in between. The CDR3 length is 11 residues. The germline CDR1 and CDR2 sequences are SGHDN and FVKESK. The CDR3 region is CASSLQYEQYF. The CDR3 nucleotides read TGTGCCAGCAGCCTTCAATACGAGCAGTACTTC.

The chain recombines TRBV5-1 with TRBJ2-7, with D unclear. CDR1 is SGHRS and CDR2 is YFSETQ in the germline V gene. The ends were cut back, 4 bases at V and 4 bases at J, with 21 bases in the middle. This CDR3 spans 16 amino acids. CDR3 sequence reads: CASSPTETRWAYEQYF. In nucleotides, the CDR3 is TGCGCCAGCAGCCCCACCGAGACCCGATGGGCGTACGAGCAGTACTTC.

The J gene is TRBJ2-7, the V gene TRBV21-1; whether TRBD1, the table's D call, matches the DNA was not checked. TRBV21-1 is assigned pseudogene status. CDR3 size: 16 residues. This CDR3 is CASLTGKKEGLYEQYF. CDR3 nucleotide sequence: TGTGCCAGTTTAACAGGGAAAAAAGAGGGGCTCTACGAGCAGTACTTC.

The genes are TRBV6-5 and TRBJ1-1; D is ambiguous. The CDR3 has 14 amino acids. The germline gives CDR1 MNHEY, CDR2 SVGAGI. With 1 base removed from V and 5 bases from J, the gap between germline ends came to 11 bases. Here the CDR3 reads CASSYFVQATEAFF. CDR3 bases: TGTGCCAGCAGTTACTTCGTCCAGGCGACTGAAGCTTTCTTT.

V usage is TRBV7-8 and J usage is TRBJ2-7; a weak D match, TRBD1 (5 bases). Trimming left V 5 bases short and J 1 base short, with 18 bases between. The length of the CDR3 is 16 residues. Per germline, CDR1 SGHVS and CDR2 FQNEAQ. This CDR3 is CASSMVTRTGSYEQYF. CDR3 in DNA: TGTGCCAGCAGCATGGTAACCCGAACAGGTTCCTACGAGCAGTACTTC.

The rearrangement joins TRBV19 to TRBJ2-2; the match to TRBD1 covers 7 bases. The trim removed 3 bases at V and 0 bases at J, leaving 4 bases unmatched. Germline V CDR1 and CDR2: LNHDA, SQIVND (reference sequence). This CDR3 contains 16 residues. Written as DNA, the CDR3 is TGTGCCAGTAGTATCGCAGGGGGATCGAACACCGGGGAGCTGTTTTTT. Residues: CASSIAGGSNTGELFF.

The chain recombines TRBV30 with TRBJ1-1; D unclear. The CDR3 covers 14 residues. V lost 2 bases, J lost 5 bases, and 15 bases lay in between. Germline V CDR1 and CDR2: GTSNPN, SVGIG (reference sequence). The CDR3 spells CAWSRYGRGTEAFF. CDR3 nucleotide sequence: TGTGCCTGGAGTCGTTATGGACGGGGAACTGAAGCTTTCTTT.

The V call is TRBV6-6, the J call TRBJ1-3; 8 nucleotides match TRBD1. J gave up 1 base and V 6 bases, and 8 bases lay outside the gene matches. The CDR3 sequence is 16 residues long. Germline CDR1 is MNHNY and CDR2 is SVGAGI (reference sequence). CDR3 nucleotides: TGTGCCAGCAGACTCGACAGGGGAGGGTCTGGAAACACCATATATTTT. It translates to CASRLDRGGSGNTIYF.

The chain has TRBV6-1 and TRBJ1-3; D might be TRBD1 (5 bases). There are 15 residues in the CDR3. The germline V gene encodes CDR1 MNHNS and CDR2 SASEGT. Trimming took off 7 bases at V and 0 bases at J, with 13 bases between the two ends. CDR3 DNA: TGTGCCAGCACAGCAACAGGTTTCTCTGGAAACACCATATATTTT. It translates to CASTATGFSGNTIYF.

This chain joins TRBV5-1 and TRBJ2-5, with 8 bases fitting TRBD2. This CDR3 contains 15 residues. CDR1 is SGHRS, CDR2 YFSETQ, per germline. V shed 3 bases, J shed 1 base, and the junction held 5 bases outside the gene matches. CDR3: CASSYDRGGQETQYF. Here the CDR3 DNA reads TGCGCCAGCAGCTACGACCGGGGGGGCCAAGAGACCCAGTACTTC.

The J gene is TRBJ2-2, the V gene TRBV5-6; D remains ambiguous. The germline gives CDR1 SGHDT, CDR2 YYEEEE. The CDR3 covers 13 residues. Trimming cost V 2 bases and J 4 bases, with 6 bases left between them. The CDR3 spells CASSFPSTGELFF. The DNA for the CDR3 is TGTGCCAGCAGCTTCCCCAGCACCGGGGAGCTGTTTTTT.

This clone was seen just once. The chain recombines TRBV27 with TRBJ2-3, with 7 bases aligning to TRBD2. The ends lost 7 bases at V and 0 bases at J; junction bases unmatched: 4. Germline CDR1 is MNHEY and CDR2 is SMNVEV (reference sequence). This CDR3 has 14 amino acids. The CDR3 sequence: CASTRGVSTDTQYF. The CDR3 DNA reads TGTGCCAGCACCCGGGGGGTTAGCACAGATACGCAGTATTTT.

The chain links TRBV7-9 to TRBJ2-1; tentative D call: TRBD2 (6 bases). V dropped 8 bases and J dropped 7 bases, with 21 bases sitting between them. Germline V gene data show CDR1 as SEHNR and CDR2 as FQNEAQ (reference sequence). This CDR3 is 15 amino acids long. CDR3 bases: TGTGCCAGCCGCGCCGCGAATGGGGGGTTTAATGAGCAGTTCTTC. Protein product: CASRAANGGFNEQFF.

The rearrangement uses TRBV5-1 and TRBJ2-1, with D perhaps TRBD2 (5 bases). CDR3 size: 13 residues. The germline V gene encodes CDR1 SGHRS and CDR2 YFSETQ. The V gene lost 0 bases and the J gene lost 14 bases, with 15 bases spanning the gap. CDR3: CASSLEGSGFEFF. The CDR3, as DNA: TGCGCCAGCAGCTTGGAGGGCTCGGGGTTTGAGTTCTTC.

This chain uses TRBV6-1 with TRBJ1-1; perhaps TRBD1 as D (6 bases). Trimming stripped 4 bases from V and 7 bases from J, with 16 bases between. CDR3 size: 14 residues. Germline V gene sequence: CDR1 MNHNS, CDR2 SASEGT. The CDR3 nucleotides are TGTGCCAGCAGTGCCTTTCACAGGGACCTTGAAGCTTTCTTT. Its translation: CASSAFHRDLEAFF.

This chain links TRBV9 with TRBJ2-3; TRBD2 matches at 8 bases. Germline trimming cut 3 bases from V and 3 bases from J; bases unmatched to any gene: 6. The CDR3 is 15 residues long. CDR1 SGDLS and CDR2 YYNGEE come from the germline V gene. For the CDR3, the DNA is TGTGCCAGCAGCGGCGGGGGGTGGGGAACAGATACGCAGTATTTT. Translating gives CASSGGGWGTDTQYF.

The genes are TRBV25-1 and TRBJ2-3, with a tentative D call TRBD2 (5 bases). Trimming shortened V by 3 bases and J by 3 bases, and 13 bases separated the two germline ends. Germline V gene lookup returns CDR1 MGHDK and CDR2 SYGVNS. CDR3 length equals 15 residues. The CDR3 here is CASSDISSGTDTQYF. As DNA, the CDR3 is TGTGCCAGCAGTGATATTAGTTCGGGAACAGATACGCAGTATTTT.

CDR3 residues: CASRQGARTGELFF. The CDR3 region has the DNA TGTGCCAGTCGTCAGGGGGCGCGCACCGGGGAGCTGTTTTTT. This chain uses TRBV6-1 with TRBJ2-2, with 8 bases lining up with TRBD1. Germline CDR1 MNHNS, CDR2 SASEGT. The CDR3 consists of 14 residues. The V and J ends lost 9 bases and 4 bases, in that order; junction bases with no gene match: 7.

The sample holds a few counts of this clone. This chain joins TRBV30 and TRBJ1-6, with D maybe TRBD1 (5 bases). Between the trimmed V and J ends, which lost 0 bases and 9 bases, there was a span of 12 bases. There are 14 residues in the CDR3. Germline V gives CDR1 GTSNPN, CDR2 SVGIG (reference sequence). The CDR3 sequence: CAWSVGRASSPLHF. CDR3 coding DNA: TGTGCCTGGAGTGTAGGCAGGGCAAGTTCACCCCTCCACTTT.

This rearrangement joins TRBV19 to TRBJ1-1, with a tentative D call TRBD1 (5 bases). There are 13 residues in the CDR3. The V and J ends lost 7 bases and 5 bases respectively, with 14 bases between them. Germline CDR1 reads LNHDA; CDR2 reads SQIVND (reference sequence). The CDR3 DNA reads TGTGCCAGTATTTTAGGGACTGGAACTGAAGCTTTCTTT. Protein sequence: CASILGTGTEAFF.

The chain has TRBV5-6 and TRBJ2-2; D not certain. Germline V gene lookup returns CDR1 SGHDT and CDR2 YYEEEE. V lost 4 bases, J lost 1 base, and 8 bases lay in between. The CDR3 is made up of 14 amino acids. CDR3 DNA: TGTGCCAGCAGCCTTGTAGTGAACACCGGGGAGCTGTTTTTT. Its protein product is CASSLVVNTGELFF.

A note on this clone: The same CDR3 can be traced to other DNA sequences in this sample. The chain recombines TRBV5-1 with TRBJ2-3; 13 bases are shared with TRBD2. V dropped 2 bases and J dropped 1; count of bases not matched to a gene: 1. There are 16 residues in the CDR3. Germline V gives CDR1 SGHRS, CDR2 YFSETQ. For the CDR3, the DNA is TGCGCCAGCAGCTTAGGGACTAGCGGGGGCACAGATACGCAGTATTTT. Its translation is CASSLGTSGGTDTQYF.

The chain combines TRBV6-1 with TRBJ2-7; D might be TRBD2 (6 bases). The CDR3 length is 14 residues. Trimming removed 4 bases from V and 7 bases from J, with 17 bases in between. Germline V gives CDR1 MNHNS, CDR2 SASEGT. As DNA, the CDR3 is TGTGCCAGCAGTGCCCGACTACCGGGAGAGGAGCAGTACTTC. Its translation: CASSARLPGEEQYF.

This clone was seen a single time. J is TRBJ2-1 and V is TRBV5-4; 8 bases are shared with TRBD2. The CDR3 is 14 residues long. Germline CDR1 and CDR2: SGHNT and YYREEE (reference sequence). With V trimmed by 4 bases and J by 5 bases, 5 bases remained unmatched. CDR3 bases: TGTGCCAGCAGCCGGGGGGGGGACCACAATGAGCAGTTCTTC. Translation: CASSRGGDHNEQFF. Variable domain in full (rest from reference TRBV5-4 and TRBJ2-1): ETGVTQSPTHLIKTRGQQVTLRCSSQSGHNTVSWYQQALGQGPQFIFQYYREEENGRGNFPPRFSGLQFPNYSSELNVNALELDDSALYLCASSRGGDHNEQFFGPGTRLTVL.

This chain uses TRBV19 with TRBJ2-7, with 10 bases lining up with TRBD1. After removal of 3 bases from V and 2 bases from J, the junction contained 4 bases not matched to a gene. In germline, CDR1 is LNHDA, CDR2 SQIVND (reference sequence). The CDR3 sequence is 15 residues long. The CDR3 protein is CASSISGQGAYEQYF. CDR3 DNA sequence: TGTGCCAGTAGTATTAGCGGACAGGGGGCCTACGAGCAGTACTTC.

The chain employs TRBV11-3 and TRBJ2-7; 7 bases fit TRBD2. V dropped 1 base and J dropped 2; count of bases not matched to a gene: 8. The CDR3 has 16 residues. Germline CDR1 reads SGHNT; CDR2 reads YENEEA. The CDR3 spells CASSLGGGVSPYEQYF. CDR3 coding DNA: TGTGCCAGCAGCTTAGGGGGAGGGGTTTCCCCCTACGAGCAGTACTTC.

The chain links TRBV4-1 to TRBJ2-5; unclear D gene. Germline V CDR1 and CDR2: MGHRA, YSYEKL. V gave up 4 bases and J gave up 5 bases, with 11 bases separating them. The CDR3 covers 13 residues. As DNA, the CDR3 is TGCGCCAGCAGCCTCGAGCTCCGGGAGACCCAGTACTTC. Translating it yields CASSLELRETQYF.

This clone was detected only a few times. The chain is built from TRBV5-1 and TRBJ2-1, with 11 bases identical to TRBD2. V lost 2 bases, J lost 9 bases, and 7 bases stayed unmatched. CDR1 is SGHRS and CDR2 is YFSETQ in the germline V gene. The CDR3 consists of 15 residues. DNA of the CDR3: TGCGCCAGCAGCTTTAGCGGGGGGGAGGCGGTTGAGCAGTTCTTC. This sequence encodes CASSFSGGEAVEQFF.

The chain couples TRBV19 to TRBJ2-5; TRBD1 matches at 9 bases. V shed 7 bases and J 11 bases; nucleotides not matched to a gene: 14. The CDR3 has 14 residues. Germline CDR1 is LNHDA and CDR2 is SQIVND (reference sequence). The CDR3 coding sequence is TGTGCCAGTACGCCGGGACAGGGCGTTTGGGAGCAGTACTTC. Residues: CASTPGQGVWEQYF.

The chain joins TRBV5-1 to TRBJ2-3, with a tentative D call TRBD1 (6 bases). This CDR3 is 14 amino acids long. Germline V gene lookup returns CDR1 SGHRS and CDR2 YFSETQ. V dropped 7 bases and J dropped 1 base, with 13 bases sitting between them. CDR3 in amino acids: CASGMTGGTDTQYF. Written as DNA, the CDR3 is TGCGCCAGCGGAATGACAGGTGGCACAGATACGCAGTATTTT. The full variable domain, rest sourced from reference TRBV5-1 and TRBJ2-3, is KAGVTQTPRYLIKTRGQQVTLSCSPISGHRSVSWYQQTPGQGLQFLFEYFSETQRNKGNFPGRFSGRQFSNSRSEMNVSTLELGDSALYLCASGMTGGTDTQYFGPGTRLTVL.